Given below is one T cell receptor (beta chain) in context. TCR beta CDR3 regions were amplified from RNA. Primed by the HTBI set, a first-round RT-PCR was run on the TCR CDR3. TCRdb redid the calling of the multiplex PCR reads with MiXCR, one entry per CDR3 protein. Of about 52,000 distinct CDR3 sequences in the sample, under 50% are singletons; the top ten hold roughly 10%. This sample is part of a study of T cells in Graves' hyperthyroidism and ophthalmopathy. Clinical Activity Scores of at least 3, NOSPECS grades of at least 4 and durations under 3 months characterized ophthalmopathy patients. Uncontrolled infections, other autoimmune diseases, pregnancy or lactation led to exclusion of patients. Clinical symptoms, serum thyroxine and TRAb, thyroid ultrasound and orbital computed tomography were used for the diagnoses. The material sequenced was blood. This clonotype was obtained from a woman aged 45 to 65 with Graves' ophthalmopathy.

The CDR3, as DNA: TGTGCCCACGGGACAGGGATTAGCACAGATACGCAGTATTTT. Translating it yields CAHGTGISTDTQYF. This sequence joins TRBV19 and TRBJ2-3, with TRBD1 identical over 9 bases. CDR1 is LNHDA, CDR2 SQIVND, per germline (reference sequence). The CDR3 extends over 14 amino acids. With V trimmed by 11 bases and J by 0 bases, 6 bases remained unmatched.